Each of the 10 T cell receptor beta chains below was sequenced from the same sample in a study of CD8 T cells in ankylosing spondylitis. TCRdb processed the 5' RACE reads anew with MiXCR; each CDR3 protein has one entry. The table has hundreds of thousands of distinct CDR3 sequences, less than 25% seen once. Sequenced sample: blood, either unsorted or a sorted T cell fraction (not recorded which). These receptors were collected from a female donor with ankylosing spondylitis or in good health (not recorded which).

In this sample, this clonotype turned up a few times. The chain combines TRBV7-2 with TRBJ2-1; 8 bases map to TRBD1. The CDR3 loop spans 15 amino acids. Trimming at V came to 5 bases and at J to 2 bases, leaving 5 bases not matched to a gene. The germline gives CDR1 SGHTA, CDR2 FQGNSA. The CDR3 DNA reads as TGTGCCAGCAGCACCGGGACAGGACCCTACAATGAGCAGTTCTTC. Encoded protein: CASSTGTGPYNEQFF.

The chain has TRBV20-1 and TRBJ1-1, with D possibly matching TRBD1 (6 bases). V lost 6 bases to trimming and J lost 1 base, with 12 bases between them. This CDR3 spans 13 amino acids. Germline lookup yields CDR1 DFQATT and CDR2 SNEGSKA (reference sequence). In DNA, the CDR3 is TGCAGTGCCCCCGGGACACCGAACACTGAAGCTTTCTTT. It is translated as CSAPGTPNTEAFF.

The chain is built from TRBV6-1 and TRBJ2-1; unclear D gene. This CDR3 is 16 amino acids long. Trimming took 7 bases from V and 0 from J, leaving 16 bases between them. Per the germline V gene, CDR1 is MNHNS and CDR2 is SASEGT. For the CDR3, the DNA is TGTGCCAGCACTCTCGTAGACCCGAGCTCCTACAATGAGCAGTTCTTC. This codes for CASTLVDPSSYNEQFF.

The chain employs TRBV20-1 and TRBJ1-4; D is unresolved. CDR1 is DFQATT and CDR2 is SNEGSKA in the germline V gene (reference sequence). The CDR3 sequence is 13 residues long. V gave up 6 bases and J gave up 7 bases, with 15 bases separating them. CDR3 nucleotides: TGCAGTGCAGGTGCCCGGGCGCTTGAAAAACTGTTTTTT. Translating it yields CSAGARALEKLFF.

V and J are TRBV7-3 and TRBJ2-7, with 8 bases matching TRBD2. After removal of 4 bases from V and 6 bases from J, the junction contained 5 bases not matched to a gene. The CDR3 length is 13 residues. Germline lookup yields CDR1 SGHTA and CDR2 FQGTGA. CDR3 in amino acids: CASSSIAGGEQYF. The CDR3 coding sequence is TGTGCCAGCAGCTCCATTGCGGGAGGCGAGCAGTACTTC.

The rearrangement joins TRBV6-2 or TRBV6-3 to TRBJ1-1; D is unclear. Trimming removed 7 bases from V and 1 base from J, with 13 bases in between. Germline CDR1 is MNHEY and CDR2 is SVGEGT. The CDR3 covers 14 residues. CDR3 DNA sequence: TGTGCCAGCACCTCAGCTGTGGAGAACACTGAAGCTTTCTTT. It encodes CASTSAVENTEAFF.

J is TRBJ2-4 and V is TRBV7-2, with D unclear. This CDR3 has 13 residues. Germline CDR1 is SGHTA and CDR2 is FQGNSA. V was pared by 6 bases and J by 0 bases, with 6 bases between. The CDR3 DNA sequence: TGTGCCAGCAGTACTACAGCCAAAAACATTCAGTACTTC. It yields the protein CASSTTAKNIQYF. Supplemented by reference TRBV7-2 and TRBJ2-4, the full variable domain reads GAGVSQSPSNKVTEKGKDVELRCDPISGHTALYWYRQSLGQGLEFLIYFQGNSAPDKSGLPSDRFSAERTGGSVSTLTIQRTQQEDSAVYLCASSTTAKNIQYFGAGTRLSVL.

This clonotype occurred many times. CDR3 region: CSVEDHYTLNEQFF. In DNA, the CDR3 is TGCAGCGTTGAAGACCACTATACCCTTAATGAGCAGTTCTTC. This chain links TRBV29-1 with TRBJ2-1; D not resolved. The CDR3 spans 14 residues. Trimming removed 0 bases from V and 7 bases from J, with 13 bases in between. Germline V gene sequence: CDR1 SQVTM, CDR2 ANQGSEA.

DNA of the CDR3: TGTGCCAGCAGCTTGAAGGAAACAACTAATGAAAAACTGTTTTTT. Its translation is CASSLKETTNEKLFF. This rearrangement joins TRBV5-4 to TRBJ1-4; D is ambiguous. The V end was cut by 1 base, the J end by 0 bases, with 7 bases between. The CDR3 is 15 amino acids. Germline V gene sequence: CDR1 SGHNT, CDR2 YYREEE (reference sequence). Drawing the rest from reference TRBV5-4 and TRBJ1-4, the complete variable domain is ETGVTQSPTHLIKTRGQQVTLRCSSQSGHNTVSWYQQALGQGPQFIFQYYREEENGRGNFPPRFSGLQFPNYSSELNVNALELDDSALYLCASSLKETTNEKLFFGSGTQLSVL.

This clonotype has only a few counts. The chain uses TRBV27 and TRBJ2-7; possibly TRBD2 for D (5 bases). Germline CDR1 MNHEY, CDR2 SMNVEV (reference sequence). The CDR3 has 15 residues. V was clipped by 5 bases and J by 0 bases, with 14 bases between them. The CDR3: CASSGLGESSYEQYF. CDR3 bases: TGTGCCAGCAGTGGACTCGGGGAGAGCTCCTACGAGCAGTACTTC.